The entry that follows covers one TCR beta chain sequence. Looked up from germline, CDR1 is MGHDK and CDR2 is SYGVNS. V lost 4 bases and J lost 5, with 9 bases in between. CDR3 size: 13 residues. This record belongs to a study of blood T cell repertoires in COVID-19. Study at large: Donors in the United States, Italy and Spain gave samples during acute or convalescent COVID-19. Sources were T cells, B-cell-depleted T cells, or PBMCs; the material itself was cDNA or gDNA.

Seattle cases were enrolled at active infection and followed longitudinally. Libraries were prepared by immunoSEQ multiplex PCR; TCRdb keeps only in-frame clonotypes and omits some of them. The sample gives hundreds of thousands of clones, approximately 91% of which show up once; 7.8% is in the top ten. The sample consisted of peripheral blood. V and J are TRBV25-1 and TRBJ1-5, with D tentatively TRBD1 (5 bases). The receptor was isolated from a woman aged 45 to 65 with COVID-19, enrolled during active disease. CDR3 loop: CASSGGGYQPQHF. Here the CDR3 DNA reads TGTGCCAGCAGTGGGGGGGGATATCAGCCCCAGCATTTT.